This TCR beta chain was retrieved from a study of shared clonotypes between healthy human individuals. Sorted-subset replicate PCRs used approximately 190 ng of genomic DNA. This amount corresponded to about 30,000 T cell genomes. Only in-frame clones appear in the TCRdb table, and some are missing; sequencing was by immunoSEQ multiplex PCR. This sample has 100,000 to 120,000 clones; about 70% occur once, and the top ten carry around 26%. Regarding the study as a whole: Though the depth was large, rarefaction showed that sorted-subset sequencing was incomplete. Larger richness was generally estimated for naive than memory subsets.

Germline V gene sequence: CDR1 SEHNR, CDR2 FQNEAQ (reference sequence). The CDR3 is 16 amino acids. After removal of 5 bases from V and 3 bases from J, the junction contained 11 bases not matched to a gene. A word on this clone: What it binds is unknown.

Sequenced input: memory CD8+ T cells sorted from blood. Subset indicated: CD45RO+ cells pooled with CCR7-negative TemRA cells. The TCR sequence derives from a woman aged 25 to 39 in good health. This chain connects TRBV7-9 to TRBJ2-3; TRBD2 matches 7 bases. CDR3 bases: TGTGCCAGCAGCCTCCCTGGGGGGGAAGGGACAGATACGCAGTATTTT. Translated: CASSLPGGEGTDTQYF.